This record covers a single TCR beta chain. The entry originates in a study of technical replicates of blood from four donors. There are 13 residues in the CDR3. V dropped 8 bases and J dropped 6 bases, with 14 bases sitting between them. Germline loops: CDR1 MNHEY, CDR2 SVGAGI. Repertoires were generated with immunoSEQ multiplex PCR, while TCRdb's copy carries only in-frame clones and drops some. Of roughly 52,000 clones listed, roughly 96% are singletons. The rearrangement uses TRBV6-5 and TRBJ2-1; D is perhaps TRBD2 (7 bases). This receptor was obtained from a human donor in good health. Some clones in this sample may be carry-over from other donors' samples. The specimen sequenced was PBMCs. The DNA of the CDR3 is TGTGCCAGCGGGGGGGGCCGTTCCAATGAGCAGTTCTTC. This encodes CASGGGRSNEQFF.